The text below deals with one T cell receptor (beta chain). The antigen is not known. The CDR3 is 15 residues long. Germline CDR1 reads SGHTA; CDR2 reads FQGNSA. V was shortened by 4 bases and J by 6 bases, with 13 bases between the two germline ends. These data come from a study of vaccination effects on CD4 cells after COVID-19. Generated by immunoSEQ multiplex PCR, the TCRdb table keeps only in-frame clones and is missing some. The sample lists about 61,000 clones, roughly four fifths seen once, with about 2.4% in the top ten. CD4+ T cells specific for antigen were expanded with viral peptide pools by the ViraFEST assay before sequencing. Culture proceeded for 9 to 11 days, and CD4+ T cells were then isolated. Vaccine recipients had no previous SARS-CoV-2 infection; their nucleocapsid antibodies were negative. In culture with roughly 10 IU/ml IL-2 and around 10 ug/ml peptides, PBMC were grown at roughly 2 million per well.

Study results and caveats: Vaccine- and infection-induced clones showed marked clonal contraction late following vaccination.

The TCR was taken from a human donor who received a COVID-19 vaccine. The rearrangement joins TRBV7-2 to TRBJ1-6, with D uncertain. The sample in question was CD4+ T cells from PBMCs cultured with HCoV-229E spike peptides, obtained before COVID-19 vaccination. The CDR3 region has the DNA TGTGCCAGCAGCTCCCAGTCAGTCCTTAATTCACCCCTCCACTTT. Translation: CASSSQSVLNSPLHF.